Listed below are T cell receptor beta chains from one sample, sequenced in a study of human CD8 memory T cell subsets. TCRdb reworked the 5' RACE reads into one entry per CDR3 protein, no DNA. The table lists about 6,200 distinct CDR3 sequences. Source material: CD8+ effector memory T cells (TEM) sorted from PBMCs. Every receptor here comes from a human donor in good health. Both conserved end residues are part of each CDR3. Not every row has a clone size; where given, it reads once, few, many or a size class.

size: -
V: TRBV5-1
J: TRBJ1-1
CDR3: CASSLDGNAEAFF

size: -
V: TRBV27
J: TRBJ2-7
CDR3: CASSNQGGSYEQYF

size: -
V: TRBV4-2
J: TRBJ1-1
CDR3: CASSQLRGGGTEAFF

size: -
V: TRBV21-1
J: TRBJ1-1
CDR3: CASSNDYGTEAFF

size: -
V: TRBV7-8
J: TRBJ2-3
CDR3: CASSLTRADTQYF

size: -
V: TRBV27
J: TRBJ2-3
CDR3: CASRGHLTDTQYF

size: -
V: TRBV27
J: TRBJ2-7
CDR3: CASSPGASYEQYF

size: -
V: TRBV19
J: TRBJ1-1
CDR3: CASSIFGPLGGNTEAFF

size: -
V: TRBV10-3
J: TRBJ2-7
CDR3: CAISDPPEQYF

size: -
V: TRBV14
J: TRBJ2-1
CDR3: CASSLTRGLALYNEQFF

size: -
V: TRBV7-9
J: TRBJ1-2
CDR3: CASSFRDTDPYGYTF

size: -
V: TRBV7-6
J: TRBJ2-5
CDR3: CASSLWSSLETQYF

size: -
V: TRBV7-9
J: TRBJ2-7
CDR3: CASSTPGQGYEQYF

size: -
V: TRBV19
J: TRBJ1-2
CDR3: CASSKTGTGYGYTF

size: -
V: TRBV12-3/TRBV12-4
J: TRBJ1-3
CDR3: CASSIAGNTIYF

size: -
V: TRBV28
J: TRBJ2-2
CDR3: CASSPRLAGVPTGELFF

size: medium-sized
V: TRBV7-8
J: TRBJ2-5
CDR3: CASSPYHTVGETQYF

size: -
V: TRBV6-1
J: TRBJ1-1
CDR3: CASSESPIQGGTEAFF

size: medium-sized
V: TRBV4-1
J: TRBJ2-7
CDR3: CASSQLGLYEQYF

size: -
V: TRBV12-3/TRBV12-4
J: TRBJ2-3
CDR3: CATSGAGDTQYF

size: -
V: TRBV7-9
J: TRBJ2-7
CDR3: CASSLESGFPYEQYF

size: -
V: TRBV5-5
J: TRBJ2-7
CDR3: CASSLAGLAGTYEQYF

size: -
V: TRBV7-2
J: TRBJ2-7
CDR3: CASSLVIREGRNEQYF

size: -
V: TRBV20-1
J: TRBJ2-1
CDR3: CSASSGDVSYNEQFF

size: -
V: TRBV28
J: TRBJ2-1
CDR3: CASSLWTQLAGRGYNEQFF

size: -
V: TRBV20-1
J: TRBJ2-7
CDR3: CSARTDRGHEQYF

size: -
V: TRBV7-9
J: TRBJ2-7
CDR3: CASGGGQGYEQYF

size: -
V: TRBV12-3/TRBV12-4
J: TRBJ2-3
CDR3: CASSFDYTDTQYF

size: -
V: TRBV12-3/TRBV12-4
J: TRBJ2-3
CDR3: CASSPHADTQYF

size: -
V: TRBV28
J: TRBJ1-1
CDR3: CASKRELEAFF

size: -
V: TRBV7-2
J: TRBJ2-7
CDR3: CASSLSPTGSYEQYF

size: -
V: TRBV7-2
J: TRBJ1-2
CDR3: CASSFKGSNYGYTF

size: -
V: TRBV7-2
J: TRBJ1-2
CDR3: CASSLITEDYGYTF

size: -
V: TRBV16
J: TRBJ1-1
CDR3: CASSPSPRTGGEAFF

size: -
V: TRBV7-6
J: TRBJ2-1
CDR3: CASSLSGAYPNGGNEQFF

size: -
V: TRBV6-1
J: TRBJ2-3
CDR3: CASQGLAVTDTQYF

size: -
V: TRBV15
J: TRBJ1-6
CDR3: CATSNPVYNSPLHF

size: -
V: TRBV29-1
J: TRBJ2-7
CDR3: CSVARQGAYEQYF

size: -
V: TRBV16
J: TRBJ1-5
CDR3: CASSQSIAGNQPQHF

size: -
V: TRBV6-5
J: TRBJ1-2
CDR3: CASSYTGVYGYTF

size: -
V: TRBV7-6
J: TRBJ2-3
CDR3: CASSSGGGLPSTDTQYF

size: -
V: TRBV7-9
J: TRBJ2-3
CDR3: CASSRTSGDSTDTQYF

size: -
V: TRBV27
J: TRBJ2-3
CDR3: CASSLGLGGSTDTQYF

size: -
V: TRBV19
J: TRBJ1-1
CDR3: CASSYGGTEAFF

size: -
V: TRBV7-3
J: TRBJ2-7
CDR3: CASSLGTTPGEQYF

size: medium-sized
V: TRBV29-1
J: TRBJ2-1
CDR3: CSVEGRQGAPGSSYNEQFF

size: -
V: TRBV5-5
J: TRBJ1-1
CDR3: CASSPGQGWGEAFF